One sample yielded the 7 T cell receptor beta chains listed below, sequenced in a study of cytotoxic CD8 clonotypes in ibrutinib-treated CLL. TCRdb keeps only in-frame clones here, not all; method: immunoSEQ multiplex PCR. Here the sample spans fewer than 200,000 clones, about 80% being singletons. Sequenced material: PBMCs, taken after 24 months of ibrutinib treatment. The origin of the receptors is a human donor with chronic lymphocytic leukemia.

This chain links TRBV19 with TRBJ2-4; D is uncertain. This CDR3 comprises 13 residues. CDR1 is LNHDA and CDR2 is SQIVND in the germline V gene (reference sequence). Trimming left V 1 base short and J 7 bases short, with 8 bases between. CDR3 nucleotides: TGTGCCAGTAGTATAGGGCCACGTAACATTCAGTACTTC. Its translation: CASSIGPRNIQYF.

This chain connects TRBV7-9 to TRBJ2-5; the D is unclear. This CDR3 contains 10 residues. With 7 bases removed from V and 5 bases from J, the gap between germline ends came to 5 bases. The germline CDR1 and CDR2 sequences are SEHNR and FQNEAQ (reference sequence). CDR3 nucleotide sequence: TGTGCCAGCATGGGGGAGACCCAGTACTTC. Residues: CASMGETQYF.

The V call is TRBV18, the J call TRBJ2-3; D is perhaps TRBD1 or TRBD2 (6 bases each). Germline CDR1 is KGHSH and CDR2 is LQKENI. CDR3 length: 17 residues. Between the trimmed V and J ends, which lost 3 bases and 0 bases, there was a span of 16 bases. The CDR3 region has the DNA TGTGCCAGCTCACCGGTCTCGGGGGCAGCTAGCACAGATACGCAGTATTTT. Its translation is CASSPVSGAASTDTQYF.

The V call is TRBV19, the J call TRBJ1-3; D not resolved. The CDR3 runs to 16 residues. The ends were cut back, 2 bases at V and 4 bases at J, with 15 bases in the middle. The germline CDR1 and CDR2 sequences are LNHDA and SQIVND (reference sequence). In nucleotides, the CDR3 is TGTGCCAGTAGTATAAGCCTTTCCGCGAGCGGAAACACCATATATTTT. It specifies CASSISLSASGNTIYF.

This chain links TRBV15 with TRBJ1-4, with no clear D. The CDR3 totals 16 residues. V gave up 2 bases and J gave up 4 bases, with 14 bases separating them. In germline, CDR1 is LNHNV, CDR2 YYDKDF (reference sequence). The CDR3 loop is CATSRHLGSLNEKLFF. The CDR3 DNA sequence: TGTGCCACCAGCAGACATCTCGGGTCCCTTAATGAAAAACTGTTTTTT.

CDR3 protein: CASSLEAPRDYGYTF. CDR3 coding DNA: TGTGCCAGCAGCTTAGAAGCCCCCCGCGACTATGGCTACACCTTC. The V gene is TRBV7-9, the J gene TRBJ1-2; D gene uncertain. CDR1 is SEHNR and CDR2 is FQNEAQ in the germline V gene (reference sequence). The CDR3 extends over 15 amino acids. V shed 1 base and J shed 3 bases, with 12 bases lying between them.

The chain employs TRBV7-2 and TRBJ1-5, with a possible D match to TRBD1 (5 bases). CDR3 size: 17 residues. V gave up 5 bases and J gave up 7 bases, with 24 bases separating them. Germline CDR1 SGHTA, CDR2 FQGNSA. As DNA, the CDR3 is TGTGCCAGCAGCCTGAACCCGGGACGGCGGGTAGTCCAGCCCCAGCATTTT. Translated, it gives CASSLNPGRRVVQPQHF.